The source of this TCR beta chain is a study of blood T cell repertoires in COVID-19. At the level of the study: Some COVID-19 samples were acute and others convalescent; all came from the United States, Italy and Spain. T cells, B-cell-depleted T cells, or PBMCs provided the cDNA or gDNA that served as material.

In the original analysis: Estimated nucleated cell counts came from reference gene primer amplification. TCRdb's table, derived via immunoSEQ multiplex PCR, lists solely in-frame clones and lacks some. The V and J calls and clone size come from that table; D and trimming were worked out from the DNA. The sample holds around 85,000 clones, approximately 88% seen once. The sample comprised peripheral blood. This clonotype was obtained from a man between 60 and 75 years old with acute or convalescent COVID-19.

CDR3 sequence reads: CASSPRGYETQYF. The DNA of the CDR3 is TGTGCCAGTAGTCCAAGGGGTTACGAGACCCAGTACTTC. The chain links TRBV19 to TRBJ2-5; possible D gene TRBD1, 5 bases. V was cut by 5 bases and J by 5 bases, with 12 bases left in between. Per germline, CDR1 LNHDA and CDR2 SQIVND (reference sequence). The CDR3 runs to 13 residues.